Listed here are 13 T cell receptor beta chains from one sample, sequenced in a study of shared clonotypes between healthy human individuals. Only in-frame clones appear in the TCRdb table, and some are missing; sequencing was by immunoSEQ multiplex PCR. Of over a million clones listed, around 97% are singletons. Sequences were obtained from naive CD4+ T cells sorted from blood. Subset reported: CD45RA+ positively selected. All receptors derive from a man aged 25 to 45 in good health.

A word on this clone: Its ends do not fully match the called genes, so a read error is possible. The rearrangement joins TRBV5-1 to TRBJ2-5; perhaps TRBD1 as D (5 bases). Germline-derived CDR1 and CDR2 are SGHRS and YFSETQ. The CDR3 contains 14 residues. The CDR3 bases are TGCGCCAGCAGCGTGCTAGGGGATCAAGAGGCCCAGTACTTC. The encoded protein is CASSVLGDQEAQYF.

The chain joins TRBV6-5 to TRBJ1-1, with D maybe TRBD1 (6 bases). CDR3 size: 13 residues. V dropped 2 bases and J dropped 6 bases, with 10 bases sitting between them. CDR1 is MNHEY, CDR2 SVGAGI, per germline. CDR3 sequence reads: CASSYRQDPEAFF. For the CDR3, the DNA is TGTGCCAGCAGTTACAGACAGGACCCTGAAGCTTTCTTT.

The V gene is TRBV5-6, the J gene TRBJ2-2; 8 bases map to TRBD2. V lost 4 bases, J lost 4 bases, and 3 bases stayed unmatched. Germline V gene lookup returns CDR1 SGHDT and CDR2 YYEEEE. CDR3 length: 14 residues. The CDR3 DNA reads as TGTGCCAGCAGCCTTAGCGGGACCACCGGGGAGCTGTTTTTT. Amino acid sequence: CASSLSGTTGELFF.

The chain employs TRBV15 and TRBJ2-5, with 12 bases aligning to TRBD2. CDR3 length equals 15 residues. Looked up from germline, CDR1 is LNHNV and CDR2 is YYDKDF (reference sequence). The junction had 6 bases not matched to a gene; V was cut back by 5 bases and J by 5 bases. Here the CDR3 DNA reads TGTGCCACCAGCGGTGGACTAGCGGGACGGGAGACCCAGTACTTC. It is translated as CATSGGLAGRETQYF.

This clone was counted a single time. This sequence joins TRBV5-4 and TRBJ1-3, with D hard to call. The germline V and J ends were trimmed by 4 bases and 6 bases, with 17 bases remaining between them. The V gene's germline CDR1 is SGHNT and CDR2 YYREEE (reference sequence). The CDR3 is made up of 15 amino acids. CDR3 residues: CASSNQAGIANTIYF. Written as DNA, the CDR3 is TGTGCCAGCAGCAACCAGGCAGGTATCGCAAACACCATATATTTT.

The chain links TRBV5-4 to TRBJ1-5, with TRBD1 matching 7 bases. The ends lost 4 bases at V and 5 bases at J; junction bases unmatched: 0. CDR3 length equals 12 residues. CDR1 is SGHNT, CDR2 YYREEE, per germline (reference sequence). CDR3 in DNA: TGTGCCAGCAGCCAGGGGGATCAGCCCCAGCATTTT. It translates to CASSQGDQPQHF.

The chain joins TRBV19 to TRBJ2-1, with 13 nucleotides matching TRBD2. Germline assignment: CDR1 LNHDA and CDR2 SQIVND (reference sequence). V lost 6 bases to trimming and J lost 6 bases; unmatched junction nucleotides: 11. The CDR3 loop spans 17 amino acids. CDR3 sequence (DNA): TGTGCCAGTAGATTCCTACCGGGACTAGCGGGACCCAATGAGCAGTTCTTC. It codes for CASRFLPGLAGPNEQFF.

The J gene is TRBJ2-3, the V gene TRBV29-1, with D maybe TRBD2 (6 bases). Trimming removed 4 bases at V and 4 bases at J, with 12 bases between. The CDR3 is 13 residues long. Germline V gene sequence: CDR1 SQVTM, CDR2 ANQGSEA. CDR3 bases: TGCAGCGTTGGTATAGCGGCGGCAGATACGCAGTATTTT. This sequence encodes CSVGIAAADTQYF.

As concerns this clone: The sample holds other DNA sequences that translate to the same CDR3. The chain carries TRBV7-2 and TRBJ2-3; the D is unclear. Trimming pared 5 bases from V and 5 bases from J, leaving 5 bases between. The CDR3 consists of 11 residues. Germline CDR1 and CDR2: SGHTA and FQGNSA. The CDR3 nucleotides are TGTGCCAGCAGCCCTTTAGATACGCAGTATTTT. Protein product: CASSPLDTQYF.

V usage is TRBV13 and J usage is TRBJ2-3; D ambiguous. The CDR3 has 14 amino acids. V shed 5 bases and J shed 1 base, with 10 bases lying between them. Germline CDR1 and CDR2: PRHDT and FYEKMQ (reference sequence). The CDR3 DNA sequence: TGTGCCAGCAGCGACCGAATCGGCACAGATACGCAGTATTTT. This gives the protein CASSDRIGTDTQYF.

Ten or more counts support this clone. The CDR3 bases are TGTGCCAGCAGTCCGACTGGGGGGCCCGAGACCCAGTACTTC. Its protein is CASSPTGGPETQYF. This chain links TRBV28 with TRBJ2-5; D possibly matches TRBD1 or TRBD2 (6 bases each). Per the germline V gene, CDR1 is MDHEN and CDR2 is SYDVKM. The CDR3 sequence is 14 residues long. The V gene lost 5 bases and the J gene lost 5 bases, with 15 bases spanning the gap.

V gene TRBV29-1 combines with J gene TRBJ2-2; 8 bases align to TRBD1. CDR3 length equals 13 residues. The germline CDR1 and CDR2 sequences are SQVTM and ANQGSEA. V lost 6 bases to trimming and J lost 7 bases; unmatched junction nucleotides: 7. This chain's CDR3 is CSVGRTGNGELFF. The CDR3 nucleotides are TGCAGCGTAGGGCGGACAGGGAACGGGGAGCTGTTTTTT.

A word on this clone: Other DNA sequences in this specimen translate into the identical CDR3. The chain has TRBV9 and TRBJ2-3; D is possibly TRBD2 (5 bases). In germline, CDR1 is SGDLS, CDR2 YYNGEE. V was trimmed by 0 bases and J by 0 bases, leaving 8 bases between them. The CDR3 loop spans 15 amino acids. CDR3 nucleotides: TGTGCCAGCAGCGTAGCCAGCGGCAGCACAGATACGCAGTATTTT. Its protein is CASSVASGSTDTQYF.